This T cell receptor (beta chain) derives from a study of T cell responses to AZD1222 COVID-19 vaccine. Here immunoSEQ multiplex PCR was the method, and the copy in TCRdb shows in-frame clones only, minus some. The sample comprises about 100,000 clones, about nine tenths of which are singletons, and approximately 3.1% rests with the top ten. Germline assignment: CDR1 SNHLY and CDR2 FYNNEI. The CDR3 is 17 amino acids. The junction had 13 bases not matched to a gene; V was cut back by 2 bases and J by 5 bases. This clone was counted a single time. Its antigen is still unknown. Study-level results: Spike-specific TCR repertoires showed rising breadth and depth after two AZD1222 doses. Only a handful of AZD1222 recipients, roughly six in all, had baseline seropositivity. Donor demographics were predominantly white British with a female majority; clonal diversity may be underestimated. Across the whole spike, CD4 TCRs peaked at regions 160-218 and 743-854.

V gene TRBV2 combines with J gene TRBJ2-5; TRBD2 aligns across 8 bases. This receptor was identified in an adult in good health. This specimen was peripheral blood, taken on day 0 of MenACWY control vaccination. The CDR3 coding sequence is TGTGCCAGCAGTGAAAGGGTCTCGCGGGGGGCGGAGGAGACCCAGTACTTC. Protein: CASSERVSRGAEETQYF. The complete variable domain, with remaining parts taken from reference TRBV2 and TRBJ2-5, reads EPEVTQTPSHQVTQMGQEVILRCVPISNHLYFYWYRQILGQKVEFLVSFYNNEISEKSEIFDDQFSVERPDGSNFTLKIRSTKLEDSAMYFCASSERVSRGAEETQYFGPGTRLLVL.